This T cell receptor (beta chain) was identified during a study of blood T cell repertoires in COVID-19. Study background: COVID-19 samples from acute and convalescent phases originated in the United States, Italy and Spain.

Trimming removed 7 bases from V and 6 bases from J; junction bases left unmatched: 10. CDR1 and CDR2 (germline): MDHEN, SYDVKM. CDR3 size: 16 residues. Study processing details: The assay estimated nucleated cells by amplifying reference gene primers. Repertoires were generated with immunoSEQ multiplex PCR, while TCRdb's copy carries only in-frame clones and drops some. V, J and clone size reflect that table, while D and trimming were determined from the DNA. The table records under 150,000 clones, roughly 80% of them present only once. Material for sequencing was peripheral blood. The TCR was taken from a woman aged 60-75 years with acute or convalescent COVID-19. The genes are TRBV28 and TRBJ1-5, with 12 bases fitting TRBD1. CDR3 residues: CASTSWGTGGLQPQHF. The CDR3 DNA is TGTGCCAGCACCTCCTGGGGGACAGGGGGCCTTCAGCCCCAGCATTTT.